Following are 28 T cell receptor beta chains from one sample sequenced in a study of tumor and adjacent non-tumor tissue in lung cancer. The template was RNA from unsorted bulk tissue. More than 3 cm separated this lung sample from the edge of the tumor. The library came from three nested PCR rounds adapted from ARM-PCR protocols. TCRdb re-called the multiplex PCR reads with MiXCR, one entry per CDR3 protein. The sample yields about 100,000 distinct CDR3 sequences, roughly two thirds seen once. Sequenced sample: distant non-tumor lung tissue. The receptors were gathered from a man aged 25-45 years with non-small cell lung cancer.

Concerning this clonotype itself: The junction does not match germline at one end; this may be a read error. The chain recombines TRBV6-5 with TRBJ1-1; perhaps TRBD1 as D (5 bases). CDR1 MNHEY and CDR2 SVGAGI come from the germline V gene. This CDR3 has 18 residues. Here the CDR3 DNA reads TGTGCCAGCAGTTACTCGGCGGGGGGGAGGACTCAGATCACTGAAACTGTCTTT. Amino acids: CASSYSAGGRTQITETVF.

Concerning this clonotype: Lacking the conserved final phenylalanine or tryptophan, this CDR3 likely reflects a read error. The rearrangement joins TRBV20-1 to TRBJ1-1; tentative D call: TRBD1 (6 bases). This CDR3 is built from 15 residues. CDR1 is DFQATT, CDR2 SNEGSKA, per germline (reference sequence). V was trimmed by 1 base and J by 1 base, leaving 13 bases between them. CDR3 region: CSARGAGQSNTEAFS. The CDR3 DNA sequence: TGCAGTGCTAGAGGCGCGGGACAATCGAACACTGAAGCTTTCTCT.

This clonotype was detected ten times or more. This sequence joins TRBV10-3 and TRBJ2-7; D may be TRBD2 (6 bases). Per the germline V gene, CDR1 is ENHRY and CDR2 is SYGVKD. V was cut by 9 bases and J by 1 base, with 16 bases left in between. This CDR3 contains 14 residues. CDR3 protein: CAIRSGTESYEQYF. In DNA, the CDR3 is TGTGCCATTAGATCCGGGACTGAGTCCTACGAGCAGTACTTC.

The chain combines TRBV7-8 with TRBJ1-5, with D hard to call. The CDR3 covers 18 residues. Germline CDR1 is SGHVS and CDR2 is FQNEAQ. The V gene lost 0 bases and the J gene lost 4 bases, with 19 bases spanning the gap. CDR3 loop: CASSLALTSRVRNQPQHF. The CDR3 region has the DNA TGTGCCAGCAGCTTAGCCCTTACCTCAAGGGTGAGAAATCAGCCCCAGCATTTT.

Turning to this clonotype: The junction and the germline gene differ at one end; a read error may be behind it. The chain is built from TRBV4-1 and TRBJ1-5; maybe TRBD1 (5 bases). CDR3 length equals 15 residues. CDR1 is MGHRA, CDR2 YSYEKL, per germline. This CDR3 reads CASSQEGRDDQPQHF. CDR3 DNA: TGCGCCAGCAGTCAAGAGGGCAGGGATGATCAGCCACAGCATTTT.

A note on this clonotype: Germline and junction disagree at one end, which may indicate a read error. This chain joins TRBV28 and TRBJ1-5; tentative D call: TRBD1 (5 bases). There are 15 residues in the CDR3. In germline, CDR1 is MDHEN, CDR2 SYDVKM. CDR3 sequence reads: CASSLAGDRNQPQRF. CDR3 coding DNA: TGTGCCAGCAGTTTAGCGGGGGATCGCAATCAGCCCCAGCGTTTT. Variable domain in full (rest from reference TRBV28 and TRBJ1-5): DVKVTQSSRYLVKRTGEKVFLECVQDMDHENMFWYRQDPGLGLRLIYFSYDVKMKEKGDIPEGYSVSREKKERFSLILESASTNQTSMYLCASSLAGDRNQPQRFGDGTRLSIL.

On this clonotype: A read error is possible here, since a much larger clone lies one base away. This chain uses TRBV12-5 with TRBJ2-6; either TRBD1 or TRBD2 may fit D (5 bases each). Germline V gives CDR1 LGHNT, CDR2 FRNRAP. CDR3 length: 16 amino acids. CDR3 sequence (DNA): TGTGTTAGTGCCCGAGGGGTGCACTCTGGGGCCAACGTCCTGACTTTC. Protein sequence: CVSARGVHSGANVLTF.

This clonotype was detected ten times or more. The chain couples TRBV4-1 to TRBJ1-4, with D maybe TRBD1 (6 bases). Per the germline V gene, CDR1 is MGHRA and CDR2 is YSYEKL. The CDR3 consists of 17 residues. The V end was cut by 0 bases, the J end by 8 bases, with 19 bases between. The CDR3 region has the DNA TGCGCCAGCAGCCAAGATTCTACGGACAGCCTAAGGGAAAAACTGTTTTTT. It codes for CASSQDSTDSLREKLFF.

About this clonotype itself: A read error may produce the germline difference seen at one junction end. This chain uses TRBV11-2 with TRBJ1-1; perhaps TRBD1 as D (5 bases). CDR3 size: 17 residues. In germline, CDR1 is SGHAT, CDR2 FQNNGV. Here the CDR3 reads CASNARMVGLMNTEAFF. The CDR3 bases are TGTGCTAGCAACGCCCGGATGGTGGGGCTGATGAACACTGAAGCTTTCTTT.

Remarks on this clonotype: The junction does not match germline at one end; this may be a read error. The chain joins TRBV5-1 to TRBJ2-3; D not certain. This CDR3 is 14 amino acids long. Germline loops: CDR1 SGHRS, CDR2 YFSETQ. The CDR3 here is CASSLTQTADTQYF. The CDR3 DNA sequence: TGCGCCAGCAGCTTAACACAGACGGCAGATACGCAATATTTT.

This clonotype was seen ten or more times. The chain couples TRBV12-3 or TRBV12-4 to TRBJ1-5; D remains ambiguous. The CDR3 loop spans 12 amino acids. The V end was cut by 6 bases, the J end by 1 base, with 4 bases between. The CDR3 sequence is CASRNSNQPQHF. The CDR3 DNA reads TGTGCCAGCAGGAACAGCAATCAGCCCCAGCATTTT.

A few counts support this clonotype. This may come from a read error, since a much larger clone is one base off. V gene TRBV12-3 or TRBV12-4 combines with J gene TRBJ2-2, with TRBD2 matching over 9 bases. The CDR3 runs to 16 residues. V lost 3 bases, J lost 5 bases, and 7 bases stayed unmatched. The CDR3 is CASSFVAGVRTGELFF. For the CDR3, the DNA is TGTGCCAGCAGTTTCGTAGCGGGAGTTCGTACCGGGGAGCTGTTTTTT.

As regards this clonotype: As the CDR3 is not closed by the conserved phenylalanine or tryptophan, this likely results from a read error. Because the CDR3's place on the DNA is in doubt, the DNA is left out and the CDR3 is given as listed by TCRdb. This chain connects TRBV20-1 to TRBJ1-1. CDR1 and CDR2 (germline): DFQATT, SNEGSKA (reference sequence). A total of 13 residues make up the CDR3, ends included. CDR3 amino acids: CSARNTEDTEALL.

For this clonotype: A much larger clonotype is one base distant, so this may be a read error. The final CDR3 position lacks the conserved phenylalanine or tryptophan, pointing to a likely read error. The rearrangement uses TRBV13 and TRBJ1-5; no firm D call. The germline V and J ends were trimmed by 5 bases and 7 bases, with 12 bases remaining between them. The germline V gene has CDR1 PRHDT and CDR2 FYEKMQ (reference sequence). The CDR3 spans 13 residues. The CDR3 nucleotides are TGTGCCAGCAGCCCCGGACCTTACCAGCCCCAGCATTTG. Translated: CASSPGPYQPQHL.

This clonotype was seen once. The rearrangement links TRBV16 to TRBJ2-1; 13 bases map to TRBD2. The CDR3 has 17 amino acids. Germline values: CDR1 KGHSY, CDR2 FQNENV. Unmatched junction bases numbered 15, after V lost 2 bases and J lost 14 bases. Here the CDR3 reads CASSQAELAGGDYEKFF. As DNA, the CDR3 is TGTGCCAGCAGCCAAGCAGAACTAGCGGGGGGGGACTATGAAAAGTTCTTC.

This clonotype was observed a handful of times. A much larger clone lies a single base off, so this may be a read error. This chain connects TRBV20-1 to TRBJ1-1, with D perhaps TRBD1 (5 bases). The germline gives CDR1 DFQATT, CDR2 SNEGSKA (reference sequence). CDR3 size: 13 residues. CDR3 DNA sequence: TGCAGCCCACAGGAGGGGCGCGATACTGAAGCTTTCTTT. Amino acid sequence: CSPQEGRDTEAFF.

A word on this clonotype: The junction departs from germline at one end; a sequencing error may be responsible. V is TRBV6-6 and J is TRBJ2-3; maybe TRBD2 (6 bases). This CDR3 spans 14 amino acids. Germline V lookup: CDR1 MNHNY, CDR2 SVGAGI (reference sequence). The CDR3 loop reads CTSSYSGSTDTQYF. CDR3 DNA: TGCACCAGCAGTTACAGCGGGAGCACAGATACGCAGTATTTT.

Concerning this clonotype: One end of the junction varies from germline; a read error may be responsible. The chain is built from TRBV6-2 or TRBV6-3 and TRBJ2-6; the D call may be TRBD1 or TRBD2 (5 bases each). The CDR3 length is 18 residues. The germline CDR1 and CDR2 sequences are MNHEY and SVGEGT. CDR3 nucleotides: TGTGGCAGCAGCTACGTGAGGGACCCCATCTCTGGGGCCAACGTCCTGACTTTC. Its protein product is CGSSYVRDPISGANVLTF.

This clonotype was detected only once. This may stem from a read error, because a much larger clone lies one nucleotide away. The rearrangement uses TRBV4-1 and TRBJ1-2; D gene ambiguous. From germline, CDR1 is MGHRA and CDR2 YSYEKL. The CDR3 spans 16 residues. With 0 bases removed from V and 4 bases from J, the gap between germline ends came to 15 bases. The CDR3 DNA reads TGCGCCAGCAGCCAAGATGAGTATCGGGCTACCTATGGCTACACCTTC. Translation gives CASSQDEYRATYGYTF.

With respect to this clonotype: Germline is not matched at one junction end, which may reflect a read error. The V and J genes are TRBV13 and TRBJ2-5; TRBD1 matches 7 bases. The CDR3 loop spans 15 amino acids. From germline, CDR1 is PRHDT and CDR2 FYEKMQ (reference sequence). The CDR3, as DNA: TGTGGCAGCAGCCCCCCCACAGGGGCAAAAGAGACCCAGTACTTC. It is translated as CGSSPPTGAKETQYF.

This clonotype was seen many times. The CDR3 nucleotides read TGCAGTGCTAGGGGGATCTCTGGAAACACCATATATTTT. Amino acid sequence: CSARGISGNTIYF. The V gene is TRBV20-1, the J gene TRBJ1-3; no clear D gene. Germline V lookup: CDR1 DFQATT, CDR2 SNEGSKA (reference sequence). V gave up 3 bases and J gave up 0 bases, with 6 bases separating them. This CDR3 region has 13 residues.

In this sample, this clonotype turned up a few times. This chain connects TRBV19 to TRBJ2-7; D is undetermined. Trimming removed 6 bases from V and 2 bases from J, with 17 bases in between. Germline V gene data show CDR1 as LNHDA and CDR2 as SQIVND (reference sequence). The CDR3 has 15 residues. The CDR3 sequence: CASSPGARPPYEQYF. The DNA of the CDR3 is TGTGCCAGTAGCCCCGGTGCGCGGCCTCCCTACGAGCAGTACTTC. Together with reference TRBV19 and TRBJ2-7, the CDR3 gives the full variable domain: DGGITQSPKYLFRKEGQNVTLSCEQNLNHDAMYWYRQDPGQGLRLIYYSQIVNDFQKGDIAEGYSVSREKKESFPLTVTSAQKNPTAFYLCASSPGARPPYEQYFGPGTRLTVT.

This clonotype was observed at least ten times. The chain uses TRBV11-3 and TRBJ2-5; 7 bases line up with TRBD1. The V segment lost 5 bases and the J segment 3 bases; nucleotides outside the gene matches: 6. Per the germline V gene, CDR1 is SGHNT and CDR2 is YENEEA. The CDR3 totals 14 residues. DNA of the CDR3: TGTGCCAGCAGCGGGGGCCAGGGGGAAGAGACCCAGTACTTC. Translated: CASSGGQGEETQYF.

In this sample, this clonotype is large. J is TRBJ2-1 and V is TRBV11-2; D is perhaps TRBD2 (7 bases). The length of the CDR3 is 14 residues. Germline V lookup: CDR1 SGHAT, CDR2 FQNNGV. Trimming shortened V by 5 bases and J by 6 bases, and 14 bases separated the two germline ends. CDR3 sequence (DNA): TGTGCCAGCAGCGGGGGGGCGGGAGTCAATGAGCAGTTCTTC. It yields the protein CASSGGAGVNEQFF.

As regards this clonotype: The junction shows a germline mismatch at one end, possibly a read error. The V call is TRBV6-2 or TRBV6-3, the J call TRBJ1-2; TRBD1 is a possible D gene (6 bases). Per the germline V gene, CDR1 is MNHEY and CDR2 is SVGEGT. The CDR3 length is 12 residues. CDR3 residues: CTSSPQGYGYTF. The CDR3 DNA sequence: TGTACCAGCAGTCCACAGGGATATGGCTACACTTTC.

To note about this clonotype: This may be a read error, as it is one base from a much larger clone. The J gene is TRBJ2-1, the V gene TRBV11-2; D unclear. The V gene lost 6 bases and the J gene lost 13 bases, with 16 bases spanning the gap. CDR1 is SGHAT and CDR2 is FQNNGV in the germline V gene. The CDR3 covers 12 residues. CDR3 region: CASSFPIQRQFF. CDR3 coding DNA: TGTGCCAGCAGTTTCCCAATCCAGAGACAGTTCTTC.

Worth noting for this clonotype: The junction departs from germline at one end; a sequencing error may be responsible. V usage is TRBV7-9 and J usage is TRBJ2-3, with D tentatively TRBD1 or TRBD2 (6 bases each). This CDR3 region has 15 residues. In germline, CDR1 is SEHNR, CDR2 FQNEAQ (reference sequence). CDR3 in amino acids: CTSSFWRGATDTQYF. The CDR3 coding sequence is TGTACCAGCAGCTTCTGGAGGGGGGCCACAGATACGCAGTATTTT. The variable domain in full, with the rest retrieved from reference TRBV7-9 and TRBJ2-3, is DTGVSQNPRHKITKRGQNVTFRCDPISEHNRLYWYRQTLGQGPEFLTYFQNEAQLEKSRLLSDRFSAERPKGSFSTLEIQRTEQGDSAMYLCTSSFWRGATDTQYFGPGTRLTVL.

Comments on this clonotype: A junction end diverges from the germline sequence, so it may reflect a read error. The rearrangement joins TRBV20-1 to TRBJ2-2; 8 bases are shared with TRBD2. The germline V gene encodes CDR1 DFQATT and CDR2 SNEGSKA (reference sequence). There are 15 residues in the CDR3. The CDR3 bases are TGCAGTGCTAGCCCCTCGGCGGGGGGCCCCGGGGAGCTGATTTTT. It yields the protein CSASPSAGGPGELIF.